Reported below is one TCR beta chain. Its antigen is currently unknown. This sample was taken from a study of identical twins. Study outcomes and limitations: There is a chance that invariant MAIT and iNKT cells partially muddied zero-insertion analyses.

The CDR3 length is 15 residues. The trim removed 5 bases at V and 8 bases at J, leaving 9 bases unmatched. Germline CDR1 MDHEN, CDR2 SYDVKM. Template switching added a universal primer binding site, and final cDNA carried unique molecular identifiers. TCRdb re-derived calls from the 5' RACE reads in MiXCR, one entry per CDR3 protein. This sample has just under 550,000 distinct CDR3 sequences, with about 16% found just once. The same sample was also used in a study of yellow fever vaccine responses in identical twins.

The genes are TRBV28 and TRBJ2-2; 9 bases fit TRBD1. Material: CD4+ T cells sorted from blood. This TCR came from a woman aged 18-29 years in good health. The CDR3 DNA follows: TGTGCCAGCAGTACCTCCGGGACAGGGCCTGGGGAGCTGTTTTTT. Encoded protein: CASSTSGTGPGELFF.